Shown below are 13 T cell receptor beta chains from a single sample sequenced in a study of blood T cell repertoires in COVID-19. The data were produced by immunoSEQ multiplex PCR, yet TCRdb's version contains in-frame clones alone and is incomplete. Altogether roughly 400,000 clones are present, around 90% being singletons, with the ten largest covering around 2.1%. The sequenced sample consisted of PBMCs or T cells enriched from blood (not recorded which). Receptors originate from a woman in her thirties or forties with acute COVID-19.

The chain combines TRBV20-1 with TRBJ2-3; 10 nucleotides match TRBD2. CDR3 length equals 16 residues. V shed 6 bases and J 6 bases; nucleotides not matched to a gene: 15. From germline, CDR1 is DFQATT and CDR2 SNEGSKA (reference sequence). The CDR3 sequence is CSASPLAGEGKDTQYF. The CDR3 nucleotides read TGCAGTGCAAGTCCCCTAGCGGGGGAGGGCAAGGATACGCAGTATTTT.

The V and J genes are TRBV7-6 and TRBJ2-3; a possible D gene is TRBD2 (7 bases). There are 17 residues in the CDR3. The V end lost 5 bases, the J end lost 1 base, and 19 bases lay between the germline ends. The V gene's germline CDR1 is SGHVS and CDR2 FNYEAQ. CDR3 nucleotide sequence: TGTGCCAGCAGCCATAGACTAGACGGGGGGCGCACAGATACGCAGTATTTT. Translated, it gives CASSHRLDGGRTDTQYF.

The chain has TRBV6-5 and TRBJ1-6, with a tentative D call TRBD1 (6 bases). V was cut by 0 bases and J by 9 bases, with 12 bases left in between. This CDR3 has 15 amino acids. The germline gives CDR1 MNHEY, CDR2 SVGAGI. This CDR3 reads CASSYSYRASSPLHF. The CDR3 DNA sequence: TGTGCCAGCAGTTACTCGTACAGGGCTAGTTCACCCCTCCACTTT.

J is TRBJ2-1 and V is TRBV7-2; no definite D call. With 2 bases removed from V and 8 bases from J, the gap between germline ends came to 7 bases. CDR3 length equals 12 residues. Per the germline V gene, CDR1 is SGHTA and CDR2 is FQGNSA. CDR3 bases: TGTGCCAGCAGCTTACGGGTGGATGAGCAGTTCTTC. This codes for CASSLRVDEQFF.

The V call is TRBV9, the J call TRBJ1-1; 7 positions agree with TRBD1. After removal of 3 bases from V and 3 bases from J, the junction contained 5 bases not matched to a gene. Germline V gene sequence: CDR1 SGDLS, CDR2 YYNGEE. CDR3 length equals 14 residues. The CDR3 region is CASSGGTVDTEAFF. The CDR3 DNA sequence: TGTGCCAGCAGCGGAGGGACAGTTGACACTGAAGCTTTCTTT.

The chain uses TRBV3-1 (or the pseudogene TRBV3-2) and TRBJ1-5; the D is unclear. CDR1 and CDR2 from the germline V gene are LGHDT and YNNKEL (reference sequence). This CDR3 has 15 residues. Trimming took 3 bases from V and 1 from J, leaving 10 bases between them. CDR3 nucleotides: TGTGCCAGCAGCCAGGGCACCCAGAGCAATCAGCCCCAGCATTTT. It translates to CASSQGTQSNQPQHF.

Of note for this clone: The same CDR3 arises from other DNA sequences in this sample as well. The chain employs TRBV7-9 and TRBJ1-1; D is unclear. V lost 1 base, J lost 3 bases, and 6 bases lay in between. The CDR3 sequence is 13 residues long. CDR1 is SEHNR, CDR2 FQNEAQ, per germline (reference sequence). The CDR3 protein is CASSLGGDTEAFF. The CDR3 DNA reads TGTGCCAGCAGCTTAGGGGGAGACACTGAAGCTTTCTTT.

The genes are TRBV10-2 and TRBJ1-2; D gene unclear. V lost 0 bases and J lost 3, with 8 bases in between. This CDR3 has 14 amino acids. CDR1 is WSHSY, CDR2 SAAADI, per germline. CDR3 protein: CASSESPQHYGYTF. The CDR3 nucleotides read TGCGCCAGCAGTGAGTCGCCACAGCACTATGGCTACACCTTC.

The rearrangement links TRBV9 to TRBJ2-5; a possible D gene is TRBD2 (7 bases). V lost 0 bases and J lost 4, with 13 bases in between. This CDR3 has 15 amino acids. Germline-derived CDR1 and CDR2 are SGDLS and YYNGEE. The CDR3 DNA follows: TGTGCCAGCAGCGTAGGGGGGGGGCGTGTAGAGACCCAGTACTTC. Protein: CASSVGGGRVETQYF.

The chain links TRBV5-5 to TRBJ2-1, with a weak D call TRBD2 (5 bases). Germline V gene sequence: CDR1 SGHKS, CDR2 YYEKEE (reference sequence). CDR3 size: 15 residues. V was trimmed by 1 base and J by 0 bases, leaving 8 bases between them. The CDR3 spells CASSLRRNSYNEQFF. As DNA, the CDR3 is TGTGCCAGCAGCTTGCGGAGGAACTCCTACAATGAGCAGTTCTTC. Variable domain in full (rest from reference TRBV5-5 and TRBJ2-1): DAGVTQSPTHLIKTRGQQVTLRCSPISGHKSVSWYQQVLGQGPQFIFQYYEKEERGRGNFPDRFSARQFPNYSSELNVNALLLGDSALYLCASSLRRNSYNEQFFGPGTRLTVL.

V usage is TRBV19 and J usage is TRBJ1-3; the D gene is possibly TRBD1 (6 bases). CDR1 LNHDA and CDR2 SQIVND come from the germline V gene (reference sequence). V lost 7 bases to trimming and J lost 8 bases, with 24 bases between them. The CDR3 has 16 residues. The CDR3: CASNQRGAKRGDTIYF. CDR3 nucleotides: TGTGCCAGTAACCAGCGGGGGGCGAAACGAGGAGACACCATATATTTT.

This chain uses TRBV27 with TRBJ2-7, with 7 bases that match TRBD2. Germline V gives CDR1 MNHEY, CDR2 SMNVEV (reference sequence). The CDR3 runs to 14 residues. V trimming: 6 bases; J trimming: 3 bases; junction bases outside the gene matches: 8. CDR3 DNA sequence: TGTGCCAGCAGCGGTCCGACTAGCAACTACGAGCAGTACTTC. Amino acids: CASSGPTSNYEQYF.

This chain connects TRBV12-3 or TRBV12-4 to TRBJ1-5; possibly TRBD1 for D (5 bases). Between the trimmed V and J ends, which lost 4 bases and 10 bases, there was a span of 14 bases. The CDR3 runs 13 residues. CDR3 residues: CASSWDFLSPQHF. Here the CDR3 DNA reads TGTGCCAGCAGTTGGGACTTTCTCAGCCCCCAGCATTTT.